These T cell receptor beta chains were read from a single sample in a study of post-analysis software for immune sequencing data. TCRdb processed the PCR reads anew with MiXCR; each CDR3 protein has one entry. This table has fewer than 850,000 distinct CDR3 sequences, roughly 30% appearing once. Material for sequencing was blood. The receptors originated from a girl aged 10 to 17 with multiple sclerosis. The CDR3 runs from the conserved cysteine through the conserved F or W. Each record gives: clone size, D gene, J gene, V gene, CDR3 DNA, CDR3 protein. The D gene is left open where the match is weak. Only some rows state a clone size, as once, few, many or a class for expanded clones.

few NA TRBJ2-7 TRBV28 TGTGCCAGCAGTGAAAACAAGGAGCAGTACTTC CASSENKEQYF
NA NA TRBJ1-5 TRBV20-1 TGCAGTGCCTCCTTCCTGACCGCCGATTACAATCAGCCCCAGCATTTT CSASFLTADYNQPQHF
NA NA TRBJ1-6 TRBV7-6 TGTGCCAGCAGCTTAGTGGTCGGGGACTTGAATTCACCCCTCCACTTT CASSLVVGDLNSPLHF
few TRBD2 TRBJ2-2 TRBV20-1 TGCAGTGCTAGAGCCAGCGGGAGCACCGGGGAGCTGTTTTTT CSARASGSTGELFF
many TRBD1 TRBJ2-1 TRBV29-1 TGCAGCGCCCCCGGGACAGGGCTTCACAATGAGCAGTTCTTC CSAPGTGLHNEQFF
NA TRBD1 TRBJ2-7 TRBV5-1 TGCGCCAGCAGCCCCATAACAGGGGGCCGCGAGCAGTACTTC CASSPITGGREQYF
few NA TRBJ2-3 TRBV11-3 TGTGCCAGCAGACGAACGCCGGGCCAACATAATACGGATACGCAGTATTTT CASRRTPGQHNTDTQYF
once NA TRBJ2-7 TRBV9 TGTGCCAGCAGCGTTTCAGAGGGCGGCTTTTACGAGCAGTACTTC CASSVSEGGFYEQYF
many NA TRBJ1-2 TRBV7-2 TGCGCCAGCAGCTTGGCCGTTAACTATGGCTACACCTTC CASSLAVNYGYTF
NA NA TRBJ1-5 TRBV12-3/TRBV12-4 TGTGCCAGCAGTTGGCGGGGAATGGGTCACCCCCAGCATTTT CASSWRGMGHPQHF